This T cell receptor beta chain was sequenced during a study of CD8 T cells in Susac syndrome. The germline V gene encodes CDR1 GTSNPN and CDR2 SVGIG (reference sequence). The CDR3 runs to 14 residues. V lost 8 bases, J lost 2 bases, and 4 bases stayed unmatched. With random hexamers, 0.5 to 1 ug RNA was reverse transcribed. MiXCR, run by TCRdb on the immunoSEQ multiplex PCR reads, gives a single entry per CDR3 protein. The top ten clones hold around 0.09% of a sample with 200,000 or so distinct CDR3 sequences, roughly 95% of them seen once. The TCR originated in a human donor with multiple sclerosis. Sequenced input: CD4+ T cells from PBMCs. The J gene is TRBJ2-2, the V gene TRBV30; 11 bases are a match to TRBD1. The CDR3 bases are TGTGCCCGGACAGGGGGCGATAACACCGGGGAGCTGTTTTTT. Protein product: CARTGGDNTGELFF.